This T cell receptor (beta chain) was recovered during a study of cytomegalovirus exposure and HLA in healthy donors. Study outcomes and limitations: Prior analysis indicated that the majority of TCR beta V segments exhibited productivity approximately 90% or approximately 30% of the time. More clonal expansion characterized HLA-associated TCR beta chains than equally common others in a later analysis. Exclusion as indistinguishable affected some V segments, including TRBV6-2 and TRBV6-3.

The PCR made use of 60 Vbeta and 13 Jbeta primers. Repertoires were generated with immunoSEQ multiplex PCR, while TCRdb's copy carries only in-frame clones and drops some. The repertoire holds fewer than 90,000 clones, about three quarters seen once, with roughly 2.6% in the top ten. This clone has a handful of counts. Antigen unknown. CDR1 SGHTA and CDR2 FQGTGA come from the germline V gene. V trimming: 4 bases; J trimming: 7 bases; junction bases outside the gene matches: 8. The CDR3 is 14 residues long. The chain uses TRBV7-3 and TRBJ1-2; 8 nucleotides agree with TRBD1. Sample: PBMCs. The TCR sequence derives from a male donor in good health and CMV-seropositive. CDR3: CASSSSGQGVGYTF. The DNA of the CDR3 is TGTGCCAGCAGCTCTTCCGGACAGGGTGTTGGCTACACCTTC.